These T cell receptor beta chains were read from a single sample in a study of shared clonotypes between healthy human individuals. The method was immunoSEQ multiplex PCR; TCRdb's version includes in-frame clones alone and lacks a portion of them. Of about 550,000 clones listed, roughly 95% are singletons. Sequenced sample: naive CD8+ T cells sorted from blood. These receptors were collected from a woman aged 30 to 39 in good health. Both conserved end residues are part of each CDR3. The D gene is left open where the match is weak. Rows may omit the clone size; those that give it use once, few, many or a size class.

j_call	d_call	v_call	clone_size	cdr3_aa	cdr3_nt
TRBJ2-1	TRBD2	TRBV6-4	-	CASSDIQIAGASSSYNEQFF	TGTGCCAGCAGTGACATCCAGATAGCGGGAGCCTCCAGCTCCTACAATGAGCAGTTCTTC
TRBJ2-7	-	TRBV6-1	once	CASSEEFSREQYF	TGTGCCAGCAGTGAGGAGTTTTCGAGGGAGCAGTACTTC
TRBJ2-3	-	TRBV10-1	-	CASSDGRELDTQYF	TGCGCCAGCAGTGACGGGCGGGAATTAGATACGCAGTATTTT
TRBJ2-4	-	TRBV5-6	-	CASSLFGGRNIQYF	TGTGCCAGCAGCTTGTTTGGGGGGCGGAACATTCAGTACTTC
TRBJ1-5	TRBD1	TRBV6-6	-	CASSNDRGLQPQHF	TGTGCCAGCAGTAACGACAGGGGGCTTCAGCCCCAGCATTTT
TRBJ2-2	TRBD1	TRBV14	-	CASSARQGALTGELFF	TGTGCCAGCAGCGCAAGACAGGGGGCTCTCACCGGGGAGCTGTTTTTT
TRBJ2-3	-	TRBV7-9	-	CASSLVGGTDTQYF	TGTGCCAGCAGCTTAGTAGGGGGCACAGATACGCAGTATTTT
TRBJ2-1	-	TRBV29-1	-	CSVVSRSGEQFF	TGCAGCGTTGTTAGTCGTAGCGGAGAACAGTTCTTC
TRBJ2-7	-	TRBV11-2	-	CASSLLWSSGFFPEQYF	TGTGCCAGCAGCTTACTGTGGTCTTCTGGGTTTTTTCCCGAGCAGTACTTC
TRBJ2-3	-	TRBV2	-	CASSEVLEFLTDTQYF	TGTGCCAGCAGTGAAGTATTGGAGTTCTTAACAGATACGCAGTATTTT
TRBJ1-1	-	TRBV13	-	CASSSDRLNTEAFF	TGTGCCAGCAGCTCGGACAGACTGAACACTGAAGCTTTCTTT
TRBJ2-3	TRBD2	TRBV7-3	-	CASSSSGSGTDTQYF	TGTGCCAGCAGCTCGAGCGGGAGTGGGACAGATACGCAGTATTTT
TRBJ2-6	-	TRBV10-3	-	CAISACSCIQSRANVLTF	TGTGCCATCAGTGCGTGTAGCTGTATACAAAGTCGGGCCAACGTCCTGACTTTC
TRBJ2-1	-	TRBV4-2	-	CASSQEDQNSYNEQFF	TGTGCCAGCAGCCAAGAAGATCAGAACTCCTACAATGAGCAGTTCTTC
TRBJ2-7	-	TRBV7-9	-	CASSLAALGPRYEQYF	TGTGCCAGCAGCTTAGCTGCCCTGGGACCGAGATACGAGCAGTACTTC
TRBJ1-1	TRBD1	TRBV18	-	CASSRGQLNTEAFF	TGTGCCAGCTCCCGGGGACAGCTCAACACTGAAGCTTTCTTT
TRBJ1-2	-	TRBV19	-	CASSLPAYGYTF	TGTGCCAGTAGTCTTCCGGCCTATGGCTACACCTTC
TRBJ2-2	-	TRBV4-2	-	CASSLSHRLNTGELFF	TGTGCCAGCAGCCTAAGCCACCGCCTGAACACCGGGGAGCTGTTTTTT
TRBJ2-1	TRBD2	TRBV28	-	CASSLLFSRGEGEQFF	TGTGCCAGCAGTTTATTGTTTTCCCGTGGGGAGGGTGAGCAGTTCTTC
TRBJ2-2	-	TRBV29-1	-	CSVEGSVSGELFF	TGCAGCGTTGAAGGATCCGTCAGCGGGGAGCTGTTTTTT
TRBJ2-2	-	TRBV2	-	CASRGQGETSGSGGGELFF	TGTGCCAGCAGGGGACAGGGGGAAACTAGCGGGAGTGGTGGCGGGGAGCTGTTTTTT
TRBJ1-2	TRBD1	TRBV5-1	-	CASSLDGQGIYGYTF	TGCGCCAGCAGCTTGGACGGACAGGGAATCTATGGCTACACCTTC
TRBJ2-1	TRBD2	TRBV27	-	CASSFLLAGGAAEQFF	TGTGCCAGCAGTTTTCTACTAGCGGGAGGGGCGGCTGAGCAGTTCTTC
TRBJ2-1	TRBD1	TRBV7-2	-	CASSLVGTGINEQFF	TGTGCCAGCAGCTTAGTCGGGACAGGGATCAATGAGCAGTTCTTC
TRBJ2-5	TRBD2	TRBV16	-	CASSQSVGTSGSETQYF	TGTGCCAGCAGCCAATCGGTTGGGACTAGCGGGAGTGAGACCCAGTACTTC
TRBJ1-2	-	TRBV2	-	CASSEGGAGNYGYTF	TGTGCCAGCAGTGAAGGGGGGGCAGGTAACTATGGCTACACCTTC
TRBJ1-1	-	TRBV28	-	CASSLVGRGPEAFF	TGTGCCAGCAGTTTAGTGGGCCGGGGGCCTGAAGCTTTCTTT
TRBJ2-1	-	TRBV20-1	once	CSARTAYEQFF	TGCAGTGCTCGTACGGCGTATGAGCAGTTCTTC